This section outlines one T cell receptor (beta chain) sequence together with its context. This sample was included in a study of T cell changes during pregnancy in multiple sclerosis. Per the germline V gene, CDR1 is MNHEY and CDR2 is SVGAGI. The CDR3 loop spans 13 amino acids. The V and J ends lost 4 bases and 3 bases respectively, with 9 bases between them. Generated by immunoSEQ multiplex PCR, the TCRdb table keeps only in-frame clones and is missing some. The table records tens of thousands of clones, roughly 89% of them present only once. J is TRBJ1-1 and V is TRBV6-5, with D uncertain. This clonotype originated in a female donor with multiple sclerosis, enrolled in a pregnancy study. The specimen comprised CD4+ T cells from peripheral blood mononuclear cells, sampled in the first trimester of pregnancy. The CDR3 nucleotides are TGTGCCAGCAGTTCCCCCCCCTACACTGAAGCTTTCTTT. Translating gives CASSSPPYTEAFF.